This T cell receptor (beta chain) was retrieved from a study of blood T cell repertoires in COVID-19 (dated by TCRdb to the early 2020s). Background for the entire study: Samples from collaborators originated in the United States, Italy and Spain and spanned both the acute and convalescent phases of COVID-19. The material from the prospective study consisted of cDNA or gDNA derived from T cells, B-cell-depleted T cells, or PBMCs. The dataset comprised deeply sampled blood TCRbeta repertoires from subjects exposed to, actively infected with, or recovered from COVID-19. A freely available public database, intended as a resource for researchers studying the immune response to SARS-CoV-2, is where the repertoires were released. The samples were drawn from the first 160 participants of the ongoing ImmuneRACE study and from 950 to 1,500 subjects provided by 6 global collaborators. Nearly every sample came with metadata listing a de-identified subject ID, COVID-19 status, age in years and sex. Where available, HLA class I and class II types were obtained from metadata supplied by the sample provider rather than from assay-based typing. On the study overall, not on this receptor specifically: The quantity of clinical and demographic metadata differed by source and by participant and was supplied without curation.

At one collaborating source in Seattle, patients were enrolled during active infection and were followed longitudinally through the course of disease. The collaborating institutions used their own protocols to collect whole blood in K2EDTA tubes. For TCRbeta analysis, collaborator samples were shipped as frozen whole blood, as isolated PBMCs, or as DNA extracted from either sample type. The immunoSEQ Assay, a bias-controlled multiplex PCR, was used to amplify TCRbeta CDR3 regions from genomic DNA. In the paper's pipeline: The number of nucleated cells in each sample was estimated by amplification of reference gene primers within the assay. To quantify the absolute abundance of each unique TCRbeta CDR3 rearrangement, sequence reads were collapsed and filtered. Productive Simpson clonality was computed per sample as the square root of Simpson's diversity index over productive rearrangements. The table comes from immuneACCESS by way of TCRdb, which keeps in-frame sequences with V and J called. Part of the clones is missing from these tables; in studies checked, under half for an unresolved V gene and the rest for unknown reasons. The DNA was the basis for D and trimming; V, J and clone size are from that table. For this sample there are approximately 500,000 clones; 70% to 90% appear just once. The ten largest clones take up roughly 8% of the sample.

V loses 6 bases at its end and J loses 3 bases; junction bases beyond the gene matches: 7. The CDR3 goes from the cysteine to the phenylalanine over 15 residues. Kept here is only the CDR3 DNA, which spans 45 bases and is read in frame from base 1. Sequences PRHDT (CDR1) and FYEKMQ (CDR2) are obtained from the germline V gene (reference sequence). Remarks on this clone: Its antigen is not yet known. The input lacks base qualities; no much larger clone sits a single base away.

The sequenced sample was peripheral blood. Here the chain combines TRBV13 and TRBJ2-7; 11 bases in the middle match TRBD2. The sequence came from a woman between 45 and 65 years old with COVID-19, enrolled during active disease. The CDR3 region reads CASRPPSGGIYEQYF. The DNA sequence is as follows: TGTGCCAGCAGACCTCCTAGCGGGGGGATCTACGAGCAGTACTTC.